This T cell receptor beta chain was captured by sequencing in a study of blood T cells in healthy people across ages. The CDR3 runs to 15 residues. Germline-derived CDR1 and CDR2 are SGHNT and YENEEA. V was clipped by 0 bases and J by 5 bases, with 13 bases between them. As for this clonotype: Its antigen is unknown.

For the second PCR, which ran for about 6 to 11 cycles, a sample-barcoded 5' primer and a J-beta primer mix were used. TCRdb reprocessed the 5' RACE reads with MiXCR, giving one entry per CDR3 protein. The data hold hundreds of thousands of distinct CDR3 sequences, with around 48% observed a single time. Study-level findings and limits: Calculation of diversity from one million T cells yielded estimates considered to be underestimates.

The chain couples TRBV11-3 to TRBJ1-2; D not resolved. The sequencing input was blood. This sequence originates from a man aged 25-45 years in good health. The CDR3, as DNA: TGTGCCAGCAGCTTAGACGCGTCCGGATGGTATGGCTACACCTTC. This sequence encodes CASSLDASGWYGYTF.